Presented here are 31 T cell receptor beta chains from one specimen sequenced in a study of identical twins. TCRdb re-called the 5' RACE reads through MiXCR, storing one row per CDR3 protein. The repertoire includes 550,000 to 800,000 distinct CDR3 sequences, roughly 7.2% of them detected once, and 1.6% sits in the top ten. These data are also associated with another study on yellow fever vaccine responses in identical twins.

Sequencing input: PBMCs. The receptor set was obtained from a woman aged 18-29 years in good health.

In its sample, this clonotype was seen a few times. The V and J genes are TRBV13 and TRBJ2-7; 9 bases agree with TRBD1. Germline V CDR1 and CDR2: PRHDT, FYEKMQ (reference sequence). This CDR3 has 14 residues. The V segment lost 4 bases and the J segment 3 bases; nucleotides outside the gene matches: 4. CDR3 region: CASSWGQGYYEQYF. DNA for the CDR3: TGTGCCAGCAGCTGGGGACAGGGATACTACGAGCAGTACTTC.

In this sample, this clonotype turned up a few times. V gene TRBV6-1 combines with J gene TRBJ1-1; 7 positions agree with TRBD1. Germline CDR1 reads MNHNS; CDR2 reads SASEGT. There are 16 residues in the CDR3. The ends lost 2 bases at V and 0 bases at J; junction bases unmatched: 6. The CDR3 loop is CASSEYPGQMNTEAFF. The CDR3 DNA follows: TGTGCCAGCAGTGAATATCCGGGACAGATGAACACTGAAGCTTTCTTT.

This clonotype appeared a few times. The chain couples TRBV15 to TRBJ2-1; TRBD2 aligns across 9 bases. This CDR3 has 15 residues. The V segment lost 5 bases and the J segment 6 bases; nucleotides outside the gene matches: 8. CDR1 is LNHNV and CDR2 is YYDKDF in the germline V gene (reference sequence). CDR3 residues: CATSLRLADVNEQFF. The CDR3 nucleotides read TGTGCCACCAGCCTAAGACTAGCGGACGTCAATGAGCAGTTCTTC.

The chain is built from TRBV12-3 or TRBV12-4 and TRBJ2-1; tentatively, D is TRBD2 (5 bases). V lost 5 bases and J 6 bases, leaving 17 bases between the germline ends. The CDR3 consists of 15 residues. The CDR3 is CASSPGILEANEQFF. The CDR3 nucleotides read TGTGCCAGCAGTCCCGGGATTCTTGAAGCCAATGAGCAGTTCTTC.

V usage is TRBV29-1 and J usage is TRBJ2-7; TRBD1 aligns across 7 bases. This CDR3 region has 13 residues. Unmatched junction bases numbered 10, after V lost 7 bases and J lost 4 bases. Germline CDR1 SQVTM, CDR2 ANQGSEA. The CDR3 here is CSAGGQSTYEQYF. As DNA, the CDR3 is TGCAGCGCTGGGGGACAGTCTACTTACGAGCAGTACTTC.

The chain joins TRBV29-1 to TRBJ2-3; 11 bases align to TRBD1. The CDR3 contains 14 residues. Per germline, CDR1 SQVTM and CDR2 ANQGSEA. Losses at the gene ends were 1 base for V and 4 bases for J; bases not matched to a gene: 1. The CDR3 coding sequence is TGCAGCGTTGAAGGGACAGGGGGCCCAGATACGCAGTATTTT. It encodes CSVEGTGGPDTQYF.

This clonotype came up many times. This chain joins TRBV2 and TRBJ1-4; tentative D call: TRBD1 (6 bases). The CDR3 runs 12 residues. Per germline, CDR1 SNHLY and CDR2 FYNNEI. The V end was cut by 8 bases, the J end by 8 bases, with 12 bases between. The CDR3 reads CASREGGEKLFF. DNA of the CDR3: TGTGCCAGCCGCGAAGGGGGAGAAAAACTGTTTTTT.

The chain employs TRBV12-3 or TRBV12-4 and TRBJ2-1, with TRBD2 matching 11 bases. Losses at the gene ends were 6 bases for V and 6 bases for J; bases not matched to a gene: 7. The CDR3 covers 15 residues. The CDR3 spells CASRAASGRSNEQFF. CDR3 sequence (DNA): TGTGCCAGCAGAGCTGCTAGCGGGAGGTCCAATGAGCAGTTCTTC.

CDR3 sequence reads: CASSLLPGNTEAFF. The CDR3 nucleotides read TGTGCCAGCAGCTTACTTCCAGGGAACACTGAAGCTTTCTTT. The chain has TRBV7-9 and TRBJ1-1; no definite D call. CDR1 is SEHNR, CDR2 FQNEAQ, per germline (reference sequence). Deletions cut 2 bases from V and 1 base from J, with 8 bases between. CDR3 length: 14 residues.

The CDR3 nucleotides are TGCAGTGCCGCCCCGGGTTTCGGCACAGATACGCAGTATTTT. This sequence encodes CSAAPGFGTDTQYF. The V and J genes are TRBV20-1 and TRBJ2-3; D is unclear. This CDR3 contains 14 residues. Trimming cost V 6 bases and J 1 base, with 14 bases left between them. Germline V gene data show CDR1 as DFQATT and CDR2 as SNEGSKA (reference sequence).

This clonotype was counted many times. The CDR3 coding sequence is TGTGCCAGCAGTGCGACAGGGAGTGATACGCAGTATTTT. Protein: CASSATGSDTQYF. V and J are TRBV6-1 and TRBJ2-3; TRBD1 agrees at 7 bases. This CDR3 comprises 13 residues. With 4 bases clipped from V and 6 bases from J, the junction kept 4 bases outside the gene matches. Germline loops: CDR1 MNHNS, CDR2 SASEGT.

This sequence joins TRBV7-2 and TRBJ2-1, with TRBD1 matching 8 bases. The CDR3 runs 16 residues. The V segment lost 5 bases and the J segment 9 bases; nucleotides outside the gene matches: 15. Per the germline V gene, CDR1 is SGHTA and CDR2 is FQGNSA. The CDR3 DNA reads as TGTGCCAGCAGCCACCCCTACGGACAGGGAAAGGGTGAGCAGTTCTTC. Translated: CASSHPYGQGKGEQFF.

This clonotype came up many times. The CDR3: CASSLAAGQEGRSPLHF. Here the CDR3 DNA reads TGCGCCAGCAGCTTGGCCGCGGGACAGGAGGGGCGGTCACCCCTCCACTTT. The rearrangement joins TRBV5-1 to TRBJ1-6; the match to TRBD1 covers 8 bases. V was pared by 0 bases and J by 10 bases, with 12 bases of the junction left unmatched. The CDR3 has 17 residues. From germline, CDR1 is SGHRS and CDR2 YFSETQ.

This chain links TRBV6-1 with TRBJ2-1, with D possibly TRBD2 on 6 matching bases. CDR1 MNHNS and CDR2 SASEGT come from the germline V gene. This CDR3 is built from 15 residues. V shed 2 bases and J shed 6 bases, with 14 bases lying between them. The CDR3 here is CASSELANLGNEQFF. Here the CDR3 DNA reads TGTGCCAGCAGTGAACTAGCGAACCTAGGCAATGAGCAGTTCTTC.

This clonotype showed up just a few times. This chain uses TRBV20-1 with TRBJ2-3; D unclear. Germline CDR1 DFQATT, CDR2 SNEGSKA (reference sequence). The CDR3 covers 12 residues. V lost 2 bases to trimming and J lost 2 bases, with 5 bases between them. The chain's CDR3 is CSARTLTDTQYF. The CDR3 region has the DNA TGCAGTGCTAGAACGCTCACAGATACGCAGTATTTT.

This clonotype was observed at least ten times. The genes are TRBV5-4 and TRBJ2-1, with D perhaps matching TRBD1 (5 bases). The V gene's germline CDR1 is SGHNT and CDR2 YYREEE (reference sequence). The ends were cut back, 0 bases at V and 1 base at J, with 11 bases in the middle. The CDR3 runs 16 residues. CDR3 residues: CASSLAGRTSYNEQFF. Written as DNA, the CDR3 is TGTGCCAGCAGCTTGGCCGGCAGGACATCCTACAATGAGCAGTTCTTC.

This clonotype occurred many times. This rearrangement joins TRBV12-3 or TRBV12-4 to TRBJ2-1; 7 positions match TRBD2. After removal of 3 bases from V and 5 bases from J, the junction contained 10 bases not matched to a gene. This CDR3 is 16 amino acids long. The CDR3 bases are TGTGCCAGCAGTTTTCTTGGGACTACCGCCCACAATGAGCAGTTCTTC. Amino acid sequence: CASSFLGTTAHNEQFF.

This clonotype was counted ten times or more. The chain links TRBV5-1 to TRBJ2-5, with unresolved D. The germline V and J ends were trimmed by 0 bases and 3 bases, with 9 bases remaining between them. There are 14 residues in the CDR3. The germline CDR1 and CDR2 sequences are SGHRS and YFSETQ. The CDR3 sequence: CASSLGSRKETQYF. CDR3 in DNA: TGCGCCAGCAGCTTGGGTTCGCGTAAAGAGACCCAGTACTTC.

The chain carries TRBV6-1 and TRBJ1-2; a possible D gene is TRBD1 (6 bases). The ends were cut back, 3 bases at V and 4 bases at J, with 12 bases in the middle. The CDR3 loop spans 14 amino acids. Germline lookup yields CDR1 MNHNS and CDR2 SASEGT. Here the CDR3 DNA reads TGTGCCAGCAGTGACCACAGGGCGGGCTATGGCTACACCTTC. It codes for CASSDHRAGYGYTF.

The V call is TRBV9, the J call TRBJ2-1, with 8 bases identical to TRBD2. There are 15 residues in the CDR3. With V trimmed by 0 bases and J by 7 bases, 6 bases remained unmatched. Germline-derived CDR1 and CDR2 are SGDLS and YYNGEE. CDR3 nucleotides: TGTGCCAGCAGCGTAGACGGGAGGGCCAGGAATGAGCAGTTCTTC. Translation: CASSVDGRARNEQFF.

This clonotype was seen at least ten times. The chain links TRBV24-1 to TRBJ2-2; a possible D gene is TRBD2 (6 bases). V lost 4 bases, J lost 3 bases, and 14 bases lay in between. The CDR3 is 16 amino acids. CDR1 is KGHDR, CDR2 SFDVKD, per germline. CDR3 amino acids: CATSDLAPTDTGELFF. The DNA for the CDR3 is TGTGCCACCAGTGACCTAGCGCCTACAGACACCGGGGAGCTGTTTTTT.

This clonotype was picked up a small number of times. The chain employs TRBV27 and TRBJ2-7; TRBD1 matches at 9 bases. The V gene end was trimmed by 6 bases and the J gene end by 6 bases; junction bases not matched to a gene: 3. CDR3 length equals 12 residues. Germline V gene sequence: CDR1 MNHEY, CDR2 SMNVEV (reference sequence). CDR3 sequence (DNA): TGTGCCAGCAGCTCGACAGGGGGCGAGCAGTACGTC. Amino acid sequence: CASSSTGGEQYV.

This clonotype was observed a few times. The chain recombines TRBV28 with TRBJ1-2, with 9 bases fitting TRBD1. Per the germline V gene, CDR1 is MDHEN and CDR2 is SYDVKM. V shed 4 bases and J 7 bases; nucleotides not matched to a gene: 7. This CDR3 has 14 residues. The CDR3 bases are TGTGCCAGCAGTTACCGGGACAGGGTGGTTGGCTACACCTTC. This codes for CASSYRDRVVGYTF.

This clonotype has more than one count but fewer than ten. In DNA form, the CDR3 reads TGCGCCAGCAGCCCCAGACAGGGGGACTCCTACGAGCAGTACTTC. Translation: CASSPRQGDSYEQYF. The V call is TRBV5-1, the J call TRBJ2-7; TRBD1 matches 9 bases. The germline V gene encodes CDR1 SGHRS and CDR2 YFSETQ. The CDR3 spans 15 residues. Trimming removed 4 bases from V and 0 bases from J; junction bases left unmatched: 5.

The chain has TRBV3-1 and TRBJ1-4; D ambiguous. Germline V gives CDR1 LGHDT, CDR2 YNNKEL (reference sequence). The CDR3 is 15 residues long. V lost 0 bases to trimming and J lost 1 base, with 6 bases between them. CDR3: CASSQDPVTNEKLFF. The CDR3 nucleotides read TGTGCCAGCAGCCAAGATCCCGTAACTAATGAAAAACTGTTTTTT. Complete variable domain (other parts from reference TRBV3-1 and TRBJ1-4): DTAVSQTPKYLVTQMGNDKSIKCEQNLGHDTMYWYKQDSKKFLKIMFSYNNKELIINETVPNRFSPKSPDKAHLNLHINSLELGDSAVYFCASSQDPVTNEKLFFGSGTQLSVL.

The chain has TRBV28 and TRBJ1-6, with TRBD1 matching 9 bases. V lost 5 bases to trimming and J lost 10 bases; unmatched junction nucleotides: 9. Germline V gene lookup returns CDR1 MDHEN and CDR2 SYDVKM. The CDR3 length is 15 residues. The CDR3: CASSTGQGFESPLHF. CDR3 sequence (DNA): TGTGCCAGCAGTACGGGACAGGGTTTTGAATCACCCCTCCACTTT.

This clonotype was seen many times. V gene TRBV29-1 combines with J gene TRBJ1-4; the D gene is possibly TRBD1 (6 bases). Trimming removed 4 bases at V and 7 bases at J, with 10 bases between. This CDR3 is built from 12 residues. The germline V gene has CDR1 SQVTM and CDR2 ANQGSEA. The CDR3 sequence is CSVAGVGEKLFF. The CDR3 DNA follows: TGCAGCGTTGCAGGGGTAGGTGAAAAACTGTTTTTT.

In this sample, this clonotype turned up a few times. The rearrangement links TRBV7-9 to TRBJ2-1, with 8 nucleotides matching TRBD2. After removal of 5 bases from V and 8 bases from J, the junction contained 14 bases not matched to a gene. The CDR3 spans 16 residues. CDR1 and CDR2 (germline): SEHNR, FQNEAQ (reference sequence). CDR3 bases: TGTGCCAGCAGCCCACCCCCGGGACTAGGAGTCGATGAGCAGTTCTTC. Its translation is CASSPPPGLGVDEQFF.

This clonotype was detected many times. The genes are TRBV2 and TRBJ2-2; possibly TRBD1 for D (6 bases). With 8 bases removed from V and 7 bases from J, the gap between germline ends came to 17 bases. The CDR3 is 14 amino acids. Germline V gene sequence: CDR1 SNHLY, CDR2 FYNNEI. The CDR3 spells CASGRTQGHGELFF. The CDR3 DNA reads TGTGCCAGCGGACGGACTCAGGGGCACGGGGAGCTGTTTTTT.

This chain connects TRBV5-1 to TRBJ2-3; D is perhaps TRBD2 (6 bases). This CDR3 region has 18 residues. Trimming shortened V by 0 bases and J by 2 bases, and 19 bases separated the two germline ends. Germline assignment: CDR1 SGHRS and CDR2 YFSETQ. CDR3 protein: CASSLVEGASNPTDTQYF. The CDR3 bases are TGCGCCAGCAGCTTGGTGGAGGGAGCCTCCAACCCCACAGATACGCAGTATTTT.

The chain couples TRBV3-1 to TRBJ1-2; D is possibly TRBD1 (5 bases). V lost 0 bases to trimming and J lost 1 base, with 18 bases between them. Germline V gene lookup returns CDR1 LGHDT and CDR2 YNNKEL (reference sequence). This CDR3 comprises 18 residues. The CDR3 sequence is CASSQDSRQGSLNYGYTF. CDR3 nucleotide sequence: TGTGCCAGCAGCCAAGATTCCCGGCAGGGTAGTCTTAACTATGGCTACACCTTC.